This T cell receptor beta chain appears in the sequencing data of a study of shared clonotypes between healthy human individuals. Produced via immunoSEQ multiplex PCR; TCRdb's table is partial and in-frame only. The table records tens of thousands of clones, under 65% of them present only once. V shed 0 bases and J 5 bases; nucleotides not matched to a gene: 5. In germline, CDR1 is SEHNR, CDR2 FQNEAQ (reference sequence). This CDR3 has 16 amino acids. Study results and caveats: Estimated clonotype richness was generally higher in naive than memory subsets.

This clone was seen repeatedly, ten times or more. What it binds is not known. The J gene is TRBJ2-5, the V gene TRBV7-9, with TRBD1 identical over 11 bases. The sequenced sample consisted of memory CD8+ T cells sorted from blood. Subset meaning: CD45RO+ cells pooled with CCR7-negative TemRA cells. This clonotype originated in a man aged 30 to 45 in good health. The CDR3 DNA reads as TGTGCCAGCAGCTTAGCGGGACAGGGGGTTGGGGAGACCCAGTACTTC. Translated: CASSLAGQGVGETQYF.